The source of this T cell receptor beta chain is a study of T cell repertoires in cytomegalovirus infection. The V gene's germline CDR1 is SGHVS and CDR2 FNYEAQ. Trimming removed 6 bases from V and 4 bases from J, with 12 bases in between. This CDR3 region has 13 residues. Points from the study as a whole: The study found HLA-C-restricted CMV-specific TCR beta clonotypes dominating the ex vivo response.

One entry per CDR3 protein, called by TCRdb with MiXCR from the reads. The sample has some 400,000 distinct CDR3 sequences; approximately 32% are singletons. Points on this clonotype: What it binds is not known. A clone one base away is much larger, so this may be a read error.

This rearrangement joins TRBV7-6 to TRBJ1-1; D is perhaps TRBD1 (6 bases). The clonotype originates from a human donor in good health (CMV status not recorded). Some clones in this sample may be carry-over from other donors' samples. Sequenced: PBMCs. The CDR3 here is CASSNRVGTEAFF. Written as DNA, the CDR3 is TGTGCCAGCAGTAACAGGGTGGGCACTGAAGCTTTCTTT. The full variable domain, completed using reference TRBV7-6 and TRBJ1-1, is GAGVSQSPRYKVTKRGQDVALRCDPISGHVSLYWYRQALGQGPEFLTYFNYEAQQDKSGLPNDRFSAERPEGSISTLTIQRTEQRDSAMYRCASSNRVGTEAFFGQGTRLTVV.